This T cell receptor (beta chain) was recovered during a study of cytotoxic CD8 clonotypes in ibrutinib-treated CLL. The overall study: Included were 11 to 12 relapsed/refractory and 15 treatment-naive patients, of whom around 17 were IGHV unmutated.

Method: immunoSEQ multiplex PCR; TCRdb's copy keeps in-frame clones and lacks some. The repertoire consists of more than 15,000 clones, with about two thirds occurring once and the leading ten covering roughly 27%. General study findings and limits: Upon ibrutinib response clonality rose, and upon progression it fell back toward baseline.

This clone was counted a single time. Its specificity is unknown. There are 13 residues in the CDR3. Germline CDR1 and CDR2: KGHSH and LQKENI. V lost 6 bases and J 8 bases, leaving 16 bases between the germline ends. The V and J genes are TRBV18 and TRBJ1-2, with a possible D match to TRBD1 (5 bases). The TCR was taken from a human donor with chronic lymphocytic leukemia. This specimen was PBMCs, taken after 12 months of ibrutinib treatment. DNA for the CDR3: TGTGCCAGCTCCAACGTCGAGGGGCTCGGCTACACCTTC. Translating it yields CASSNVEGLGYTF. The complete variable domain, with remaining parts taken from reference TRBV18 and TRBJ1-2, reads NAGVMQNPRHLVRRRGQEARLRCSPMKGHSHVYWYRQLPEEGLKFMVYLQKENIIDESGMPKERFSAEFPKEGPSILRIQQVVRGDSAAYFCASSNVEGLGYTFGSGTRLTVV.